This T cell receptor beta chain was recorded in a study of radiotherapy plus CTLA-4 blockade in lung cancer. Looking at the study overall: Disease control reached more than 30%, with objective responses in roughly 17%. General study results and limits: After radiotherapy and ipilimumab, tumor-derived clones expanded in peripheral blood. Response, reportedly, was best predicted by interferon-beta along with early blood T cell clone dynamics.

CDR1 is SGDLS and CDR2 is YYNGEE in the germline V gene. V lost 4 bases to trimming and J lost 5 bases; unmatched junction nucleotides: 3. The CDR3 covers 12 residues. To note about this clone: What it binds is not known.

Produced via immunoSEQ multiplex PCR; TCRdb's table is partial and in-frame only. The sample lists over 75,000 clones; about four fifths were seen once. The rearrangement links TRBV9 to TRBJ2-7; 7 bases align to TRBD1. Specimen: peripheral blood, collected from a patient treated with radiotherapy plus ipilimumab. The TCR comes from a human donor with non-small cell lung cancer who had stable disease on radiotherapy plus ipilimumab. The CDR3 coding sequence is TGTGCCAGCAGCCTAACAGGGGACGAGCAGTACTTC. Its protein product is CASSLTGDEQYF.